A selection of T cell receptor beta chains follows, all from one sample in a study of blood T cell repertoires in COVID-19. Profiled with immunoSEQ multiplex PCR; TCRdb holds only in-frame clones, not every one. The table lists approximately 200,000 clones, about 91% of them singletons. Sequenced sample: peripheral blood. All receptors derive from a woman aged 25 to 39 with acute or convalescent COVID-19. The CDR3 runs from the conserved cysteine through the conserved F or W. The D gene is left open where the match is weak. Not all rows give a size; the values are once, few, many and, for expanded clones, a class.

clone size: NA
D gene: NA
J gene: TRBJ1-3
V gene: TRBV6-5
CDR3 DNA: TGTGCCAGCAGTTTCCCCCCTAGCTACTCTGGAAACACCATATATTTT
CDR3 protein: CASSFPPSYSGNTIYF

clone size: NA
D gene: NA
J gene: TRBJ2-7
V gene: TRBV7-9
CDR3 DNA: TGTGCCAGCAGCTTAGGGGCAGCTCTGGAGGGGGAGCAGTACTTC
CDR3 protein: CASSLGAALEGEQYF

clone size: NA
D gene: TRBD1
J gene: TRBJ2-7
V gene: TRBV3-1/TRBV3-2
CDR3 DNA: TGTGCCAGCAGCCCTACAGGGGGCTTTTCTTACGAGCAGTACTTC
CDR3 protein: CASSPTGGFSYEQYF

clone size: NA
D gene: TRBD1
J gene: TRBJ2-7
V gene: TRBV19
CDR3 DNA: TGTGCCAGTAGTATGGGGACAGGGCTCTACGAGCAGTACTTC
CDR3 protein: CASSMGTGLYEQYF

clone size: NA
D gene: TRBD2
J gene: TRBJ2-2
V gene: TRBV30
CDR3 DNA: TGTGCCTGGATCCCCGGGACTAGCGCCGGGGAGCTGTTTTTT
CDR3 protein: CAWIPGTSAGELFF

clone size: NA
D gene: NA
J gene: TRBJ2-7
V gene: TRBV3-1/TRBV3-2
CDR3 DNA: TGTGCCAGCAGTGAGACCACAGGGAGCGAGCAGTACTTC
CDR3 protein: CASSETTGSEQYF

clone size: NA
D gene: TRBD1
J gene: TRBJ1-2
V gene: TRBV6-5
CDR3 DNA: TGTGCCAGCACACTAACAGGGGTCGACTATGGCTACACCTTC
CDR3 protein: CASTLTGVDYGYTF

clone size: NA
D gene: TRBD2
J gene: TRBJ2-1
V gene: TRBV5-4
CDR3 DNA: TGTGCCAGCAAGCGGGATTACTCCTACAATGAGCAGTTCTTC
CDR3 protein: CASKRDYSYNEQFF

clone size: NA
D gene: NA
J gene: TRBJ1-3
V gene: TRBV9
CDR3 DNA: TGTGCCAGCAGCCCTAGTGGGGGGAACACCATATATTTT
CDR3 protein: CASSPSGGNTIYF

clone size: NA
D gene: TRBD2
J gene: TRBJ2-1
V gene: TRBV18
CDR3 DNA: TGTGCCAGCTCATCCGGGACTAGCTCCTACAATGAGCAGTTCTTC
CDR3 protein: CASSSGTSSYNEQFF

clone size: few
D gene: TRBD1
J gene: TRBJ1-2
V gene: TRBV19
CDR3 DNA: TGTGCCAGGCCGGGACAGGGGGAACTTAACTATGGCTACACCTTC
CDR3 protein: CARPGQGELNYGYTF

clone size: NA
D gene: NA
J gene: TRBJ2-1
V gene: TRBV21-1
CDR3 DNA: TGTATTCACCAGCGGGATAAGTATGAGCAGTTCTTC
CDR3 protein: CIHQRDKYEQFF

clone size: NA
D gene: TRBD2
J gene: TRBJ2-3
V gene: TRBV3-1/TRBV3-2
CDR3 DNA: TGTGCCAGCAGCCAAGTAGGACTAGCGGGAGGCCCCAGAGATACGCAGTATTTT
CDR3 protein: CASSQVGLAGGPRDTQYF

clone size: once
D gene: NA
J gene: TRBJ2-2
V gene: TRBV7-9
CDR3 DNA: TGTGCCAGCAGCCTAACAGGGAACACCGGGGAGCTGTTTTTT
CDR3 protein: CASSLTGNTGELFF

clone size: once
D gene: TRBD1
J gene: TRBJ1-2
V gene: TRBV4-2
CDR3 DNA: TGTGCCAGCAGCCAGGGACAGGGGACCTATGGCTACACCTTC
CDR3 protein: CASSQGQGTYGYTF

clone size: few
D gene: TRBD1
J gene: TRBJ2-1
V gene: TRBV12-5
CDR3 DNA: TGTGCTAGTGGTTCTCGACAGGGGGCGCGTGATGAGCAGTTCTTC
CDR3 protein: CASGSRQGARDEQFF

clone size: once
D gene: TRBD2
J gene: TRBJ2-3
V gene: TRBV2
CDR3 DNA: TGTGCCAGCGGGGGACTAGTTCCAGATACGCAGTATTTT
CDR3 protein: CASGGLVPDTQYF

clone size: NA
D gene: NA
J gene: TRBJ1-2
V gene: TRBV20-1
CDR3 DNA: TGCAGTGCTGCACAATTCTATGGCTACACCTTC
CDR3 protein: CSAAQFYGYTF

clone size: NA
D gene: NA
J gene: TRBJ2-3
V gene: TRBV11-2
CDR3 DNA: TGTGCCAGCAGTCCAACAGATACGCAGTATTTT
CDR3 protein: CASSPTDTQYF

clone size: NA
D gene: TRBD2
J gene: TRBJ2-2
V gene: TRBV7-8
CDR3 DNA: TGTGCCAGCAGCTTAACGACTAGCGGGAGGGCCGTAAGGACCGGGGAGCTGTTTTTT
CDR3 protein: CASSLTTSGRAVRTGELFF

clone size: NA
D gene: NA
J gene: TRBJ2-7
V gene: TRBV28
CDR3 DNA: TGTGCCAGCAGTTTATCTGACGAGCAGTACTTC
CDR3 protein: CASSLSDEQYF

clone size: NA
D gene: NA
J gene: TRBJ2-1
V gene: TRBV6-6
CDR3 DNA: TGTGCCAGCAGTTACTCCGGGGTTGGGAATGAGCAGTTCTTC
CDR3 protein: CASSYSGVGNEQFF

clone size: once
D gene: NA
J gene: TRBJ2-1
V gene: TRBV11-2
CDR3 DNA: TGTGCCAGCAGCTTAGAGGTCGGTTACAATGAGCAGTTCTTC
CDR3 protein: CASSLEVGYNEQFF

clone size: NA
D gene: NA
J gene: TRBJ2-7
V gene: TRBV11-2
CDR3 DNA: TGTGCCAGCAGCTTAGAAGCGGGTGCCCTAGAGCAGTACTTC
CDR3 protein: CASSLEAGALEQYF

clone size: NA
D gene: NA
J gene: TRBJ1-5
V gene: TRBV2
CDR3 DNA: TGTGCCAGCAGTGAAGGCCACGGGGATCAGCCCCAGCATTTT
CDR3 protein: CASSEGHGDQPQHF

clone size: NA
D gene: TRBD1
J gene: TRBJ1-1
V gene: TRBV7-2
CDR3 DNA: TGTGCCAGCAGCCCGGGGACAGCGAACACTGAAGCTTTCTTT
CDR3 protein: CASSPGTANTEAFF

clone size: few
D gene: NA
J gene: TRBJ2-7
V gene: TRBV19
CDR3 DNA: TGTGCCAGTAAAAGACCCCGCTTATGTGGGGCTTCCGAGCAGTACTTC
CDR3 protein: CASKRPRLCGASEQYF

clone size: NA
D gene: NA
J gene: TRBJ2-1
V gene: TRBV2
CDR3 DNA: TGTGCCAGCAACAGTGAAATCGGTGTCGAGCAGTTCTTC
CDR3 protein: CASNSEIGVEQFF

clone size: few
D gene: NA
J gene: TRBJ1-2
V gene: TRBV30
CDR3 DNA: TGTGCCTGGAAGGTTCCGGGTAACTATGGCTACACCTTC
CDR3 protein: CAWKVPGNYGYTF

clone size: NA
D gene: NA
J gene: TRBJ2-3
V gene: TRBV11-2
CDR3 DNA: TGTGCCAGCAGTGCGGGACTTCTTATCACAGATACGCAGTATTTT
CDR3 protein: CASSAGLLITDTQYF

clone size: NA
D gene: TRBD2
J gene: TRBJ2-1
V gene: TRBV11-3
CDR3 DNA: TGTGCCAGCAGTCCCGGGACTAGCGGTTTTTACAATGAGCAGTTCTTC
CDR3 protein: CASSPGTSGFYNEQFF

clone size: NA
D gene: TRBD1
J gene: TRBJ1-4
V gene: TRBV18
CDR3 DNA: TGTGCCAGCTCACCGCCTGGACAGGGCGGCGAAAAACTGTTTTTT
CDR3 protein: CASSPPGQGGEKLFF

clone size: NA
D gene: NA
J gene: TRBJ1-1
V gene: TRBV19
CDR3 DNA: TGTGCCAGTAAAAGGGGGGGCGGGAGCACTGAAGCTTTCTTT
CDR3 protein: CASKRGGGSTEAFF

clone size: NA
D gene: TRBD1
J gene: TRBJ1-2
V gene: TRBV5-1
CDR3 DNA: TGCGCCAGCAGCTCGATCGGGACAGGGGATGGCTACACCTTC
CDR3 protein: CASSSIGTGDGYTF

clone size: NA
D gene: NA
J gene: TRBJ1-5
V gene: TRBV3-1/TRBV3-2
CDR3 DNA: TGTGCCAGCCGGGTCCCCGCCATCAGCAGCAATCAGCCCCAGCATTTT
CDR3 protein: CASRVPAISSNQPQHF

clone size: NA
D gene: NA
J gene: TRBJ1-2
V gene: TRBV5-1
CDR3 DNA: TGCGCCAGCAGCTTGGCAGGATACTATGGCTACACCTTC
CDR3 protein: CASSLAGYYGYTF

clone size: NA
D gene: NA
J gene: TRBJ2-1
V gene: TRBV5-4
CDR3 DNA: TGTGCCAGCAGCTTGGACAGGTATGAGCAGTTCTTC
CDR3 protein: CASSLDRYEQFF

clone size: NA
D gene: NA
J gene: TRBJ1-4
V gene: TRBV11-2
CDR3 DNA: TGTGCCAGCAGCTTAGCGTATTCTAATGAAAAACTGTTTTTT
CDR3 protein: CASSLAYSNEKLFF

clone size: NA
D gene: NA
J gene: TRBJ1-4
V gene: TRBV28
CDR3 DNA: TGTGCCAGCAGTTTAGGGGGGAGGGATCGTGAAAAACTGTTTTTT
CDR3 protein: CASSLGGRDREKLFF

clone size: NA
D gene: NA
J gene: TRBJ2-7
V gene: TRBV2
CDR3 DNA: TGTGCCAGCAGTGGGGTTTATAGGGAGTACGAGCAGTACTTC
CDR3 protein: CASSGVYREYEQYF

clone size: NA
D gene: NA
J gene: TRBJ2-7
V gene: TRBV6-1
CDR3 DNA: TGTGCCAGCAGTGACGCGCTGCTGCCCGAGCAGTACTTC
CDR3 protein: CASSDALLPEQYF

clone size: NA
D gene: NA
J gene: TRBJ2-4
V gene: TRBV12-5
CDR3 DNA: TGTGCTAGTGGCCCTAAGGTGGAGGGAGGGGGCAAAAACATTCAGTACTTC
CDR3 protein: CASGPKVEGGGKNIQYF

clone size: few
D gene: NA
J gene: TRBJ2-7
V gene: TRBV29-1
CDR3 DNA: TGCAGCGTTCGGTACGGCTCCTACGAGCAGTACTTC
CDR3 protein: CSVRYGSYEQYF

clone size: NA
D gene: NA
J gene: TRBJ2-1
V gene: TRBV10-1
CDR3 DNA: TGCGCCAGCACTGCGGGATTTTCGTCCTACAATGAGCAGTTCTTC
CDR3 protein: CASTAGFSSYNEQFF

clone size: NA
D gene: NA
J gene: TRBJ1-5
V gene: TRBV6-5
CDR3 DNA: TGTGCCAGCAGTTCTCGAGACGGACATAGCAATCAGCCCCAGCATTTT
CDR3 protein: CASSSRDGHSNQPQHF

clone size: NA
D gene: NA
J gene: TRBJ2-1
V gene: TRBV15
CDR3 DNA: TGTGCCACCAGCAGAGTACCTAGCGCAGCCTACAATGAGCAGTTCTTC
CDR3 protein: CATSRVPSAAYNEQFF

clone size: NA
D gene: TRBD2
J gene: TRBJ2-7
V gene: TRBV7-2
CDR3 DNA: TGTGCCAGCAGCTTACAGCCTAGCGGGAGTGACGAGCAGTACTTC
CDR3 protein: CASSLQPSGSDEQYF

clone size: once
D gene: TRBD1
J gene: TRBJ1-1
V gene: TRBV28
CDR3 DNA: TGTGCCAGCAGAGAACCGGGACAAGGGGGCCTTGAAGCTTTCTTT
CDR3 protein: CASREPGQGGLEAFF

clone size: NA
D gene: NA
J gene: TRBJ2-1
V gene: TRBV23-1
CDR3 DNA: TGCGCCAGAAAGACCACCTGGAGAAATGAGCAGTTCTTC
CDR3 protein: CARKTTWRNEQFF

clone size: NA
D gene: TRBD2
J gene: TRBJ2-7
V gene: TRBV7-8
CDR3 DNA: TGTGCCAGCAGCACGATTAGCGGGAGGAGTTACGAGCAGTACTTC
CDR3 protein: CASSTISGRSYEQYF

clone size: NA
D gene: NA
J gene: TRBJ2-6
V gene: TRBV28
CDR3 DNA: TGTGCCACCCTCCGAGGAGGGGCCAACGTCCTGACTTTC
CDR3 protein: CATLRGGANVLTF

clone size: NA
D gene: NA
J gene: TRBJ1-1
V gene: TRBV7-9
CDR3 DNA: TGTGCCAGCAGCTTAGGAGAGGGTACAGCTTTCTTT
CDR3 protein: CASSLGEGTAFF

clone size: NA
D gene: NA
J gene: TRBJ2-3
V gene: TRBV5-1
CDR3 DNA: TGCGCCAGCACTCTCCAGAGCACAGATACGCAGTATTTT
CDR3 protein: CASTLQSTDTQYF